The 10 T cell receptor beta chains below were found in one sample sequenced in a study of blood T cell repertoires in COVID-19. TCRdb's copy holds only in-frame clones and misses some; the assay was immunoSEQ multiplex PCR. This table holds about 220,000 clones, about 80% found once. Sequenced input: PBMCs or T cells enriched from blood (not recorded which). The source is a woman in her forties with acute COVID-19.

The chain has TRBV20-1 and TRBJ2-5; D is ambiguous. This CDR3 comprises 11 residues. V gave up 5 bases and J gave up 5 bases, with 9 bases separating them. Germline-derived CDR1 and CDR2 are DFQATT and SNEGSKA (reference sequence). The DNA for the CDR3 is TGCAGTGCTCCAGGCTTCGAGACCCAGTACTTC. Amino acids: CSAPGFETQYF.

V usage is TRBV28 and J usage is TRBJ1-5, with TRBD1 as a possible D gene (5 bases). Trimming took off 6 bases at V and 6 bases at J, with 15 bases between the two ends. The CDR3 runs to 14 residues. Germline CDR1 reads MDHEN; CDR2 reads SYDVKM. CDR3 in DNA: TGTGCCAGCAGGTCGCAGGGTATCTCTCAGCCCCAGCATTTT. Its translation is CASRSQGISQPQHF. The variable domain in full, completed from reference TRBV28 and TRBJ1-5, reads DVKVTQSSRYLVKRTGEKVFLECVQDMDHENMFWYRQDPGLGLRLIYFSYDVKMKEKGDIPEGYSVSREKKERFSLILESASTNQTSMYLCASRSQGISQPQHFGDGTRLSIL.

The chain couples TRBV7-9 to TRBJ2-2; no clear D. This CDR3 spans 14 amino acids. Between the trimmed V and J ends, which lost 5 bases and 0 bases, there was a span of 7 bases. Germline CDR1 is SEHNR and CDR2 is FQNEAQ (reference sequence). This CDR3 reads CASSTTPNTGELFF. In nucleotides, the CDR3 is TGTGCCAGCAGCACCACACCGAACACCGGGGAGCTGTTTTTT.

The CDR3 sequence: CASSLERGAGGNTIYF. The CDR3 region has the DNA TGTGCCAGCAGCTTGGAGCGGGGCGCAGGTGGAAACACCATATATTTT. The rearrangement joins TRBV5-4 to TRBJ1-3; a weak D match, TRBD1 (5 bases). V was trimmed by 0 bases and J by 3 bases, leaving 13 bases between them. This CDR3 region has 16 residues. CDR1 and CDR2 from the germline V gene are SGHNT and YYREEE (reference sequence).

V is TRBV5-5 and J is TRBJ2-7; D gene ambiguous. V lost 1 base and J 4 bases, leaving 12 bases between the germline ends. The germline V gene encodes CDR1 SGHKS and CDR2 YYEKEE (reference sequence). This CDR3 spans 14 amino acids. The CDR3 DNA reads TGTGCCAGCAGCTTGCGCGTTCAACGGTACGAGCAGTACTTC. This codes for CASSLRVQRYEQYF.

A word on this clone: Other DNA sequences from this sample encode an identical CDR3 as well. The chain is built from TRBV18 and TRBJ1-1; D not resolved. The CDR3 spans 13 residues. Germline V gene data show CDR1 as KGHSH and CDR2 as LQKENI. Trimming took 3 bases from V and 0 from J, leaving 5 bases between them. The CDR3 loop reads CASSPDMNTEAFF. CDR3 sequence (DNA): TGTGCCAGCTCACCCGACATGAACACTGAAGCTTTCTTT.

The rearrangement links TRBV19 to TRBJ2-5; 8 bases are shared with TRBD1. V dropped 4 bases and J dropped 5; count of bases not matched to a gene: 15. Germline V lookup: CDR1 LNHDA, CDR2 SQIVND (reference sequence). The CDR3 spans 17 residues. Written as DNA, the CDR3 is TGTGCCAGTAGTAAAACTTATACGACAGGGGTAGGGGAGACCCAGTACTTC. Translating gives CASSKTYTTGVGETQYF.

This clone has a handful of counts. The gene calls are TRBV30 and TRBJ2-5; TRBD2 aligns across 10 bases. Germline V CDR1 and CDR2: GTSNPN, SVGIG (reference sequence). The CDR3 is 16 residues long. V was pared by 5 bases and J by 0 bases, with 9 bases of the junction left unmatched. The CDR3 protein is CAWPKGTSANQETQYF. The CDR3 region has the DNA TGTGCCTGGCCGAAAGGGACTAGCGCAAACCAAGAGACCCAGTACTTC.

This rearrangement joins TRBV28 to TRBJ2-7, with 9 bases matching TRBD1. Germline CDR1 and CDR2: MDHEN and SYDVKM. Germline trimming cut 7 bases from V and 0 bases from J; bases unmatched to any gene: 1. This CDR3 spans 13 amino acids. CDR3 protein: CASKTGGSYEQYF. CDR3 DNA: TGTGCCAGCAAGACAGGGGGCTCCTACGAGCAGTACTTC.

CDR3 residues: CASSPRDRGLPGELFF. CDR3 bases: TGTGCCAGTAGTCCCCGGGACAGGGGGCTCCCCGGGGAGCTGTTTTTT. The chain combines TRBV19 with TRBJ2-2, with 12 bases fitting TRBD1. There are 16 residues in the CDR3. Germline CDR1 reads LNHDA; CDR2 reads SQIVND (reference sequence). V was clipped by 5 bases and J by 6 bases; unmatched bases: 7.